The entry below gives a single T cell receptor beta chain sequence along with its context. The clone's antigen remains unknown. No much larger clone is present one base from it, and per-base qualities are unavailable. These data originate in a study of neoadjuvant nivolumab and ipilimumab in lung cancer (TCRdb year 2020). About the study as a whole: In the NEOSTAR trial, nivolumab was administered intravenously at 3 mg/kg on days 1, 15 and 29, and the combination arm also received ipilimumab 1 mg/kg on day 1 only. The major pathologic response (MPR) rate in the intention-to-treat population in each study arm was designated as the primary trial endpoint. Of the roughly 45 patients with operable NSCLC treated in the trial, approximately 23 were randomized to nivolumab monotherapy and around 20 to nivolumab plus ipilimumab. TCR repertoires in pretherapy (baseline) peripheral blood were compared with TCR repertoires in tumors resected at surgery after neoadjuvant immune checkpoint blockade. Matched pretherapy and resected tumor pairs were analyzed from seven patients, of whom four had been treated with nivolumab and three with nivolumab plus ipilimumab.

Libraries were built with the immunoSEQ multiplex PCR assay. In the original analysis: Repertoires were summarized in terms of richness and clonality, and significantly expanded and contracted clones between pre- and post-therapy samples were identified. Sourced from immuneACCESS, this table was stored by TCRdb with only in-frame sequences that have V and J called. A share of the clones is absent; for the studies checked, an unresolved V gene accounts for under half, and the remainder has no known explanation. V, J and clone size are those of that table, while D and trimming were read from the DNA. Within this sample are over 3,000 clones, with around nine tenths of them counted one time only. The ten largest clonotypes hold 4.6% of the sample. The time point label here, explained by the study, means: at surgical resection after neoadjuvant nivolumab +/- ipilimumab. Samples were obtained from the phase 2 randomized NEOSTAR trial, in which neoadjuvant nivolumab or nivolumab plus ipilimumab followed by surgery was tested in operable NSCLC. Uninvolved lung adjacent to the tumor was collected at resection and used as a matched non-tumor comparison for the TCR repertoires of resected tumors.

Reading the germline V gene (reference sequence) gives CDR1 SGHAT and CDR2 FQDESV. The CDR3 runs 13 residues from the cysteine to the phenylalanine. The CDR3 DNA has 39 bases and is translated from base 1. Deletion took 4 bases off V and 7 bases off J, with a span of 14 bases between the germline ends. Overall results and qualifications from the work: No significant correlation was found between TCR clonality and pathologic tumor regression, and only a single major-pathologic-response sample was available for the analysis of TCR clonality versus pathologic tumor regression. Tumor T-cell richness and clonality rose from pretherapy to surgery in three of three dual-therapy tumors but in only two of four nivolumab-treated tumors. Richness in tumors resected after neoadjuvant therapy showed a positive correlation with pretherapy blood TCR richness (Spearman R ≈ 0.78). A small number of samples was subjected to TCR sequencing. Resected tumors had greater TCR richness and clonality than tumor-adjacent uninvolved lung, and increases were observed in more dual-therapy-treated tumors.

The sample in question was adjacent normal lung tissue, obtained after neoadjuvant nivolumab, alone or with ipilimumab, at or shortly before surgery. The TCR sequence derives from an adult with non-small cell lung cancer. The sequence joins TRBV11-1 to TRBJ2-7, with the D gene tentatively TRBD1 or TRBD2, based on 6 matching bases in each. CDR3 region: CASSSHEGGEQYF. The nucleotide sequence is TGTGCCAGCAGCTCCCACGAGGGGGGAGAGCAGTACTTC.